Below are 17 T cell receptor beta chains sequenced from a single sample in a study of Graves' ophthalmopathy and Graves' hyperthyroidism. RNA transcripts served as template for amplifying TCR beta CDR3 sequences. HTBI primers were employed in first-round RT-PCR, then a second-round multiplex PCR followed. TCRdb re-called the multiplex PCR reads with MiXCR, one entry per CDR3 protein. This sample has around 520,000 distinct CDR3 sequences, with less than 40% found just once. The specimen sequenced was peripheral blood or thyroid tissue (not recorded which). The receptors originated from an adult man with Graves' hyperthyroidism.

V usage is TRBV20-1 and J usage is TRBJ1-1; possible D gene TRBD1, 5 bases. Trimming pared 0 bases from V and 11 bases from J, leaving 19 bases between. From germline, CDR1 is DFQATT and CDR2 SNEGSKA (reference sequence). CDR3 length equals 14 residues. CDR3 in amino acids: CSARDRGRERQAFF. The CDR3 coding sequence is TGCAGTGCTAGAGATCGGGGCAGGGAACGTCAGGCTTTCTTT.

This clonotype was seen ten or more times. Here the CDR3 DNA reads TGTGCCAGTAATGTCCCGGGACAGGGGAACTATGGCTACACCTTC. This translates into CASNVPGQGNYGYTF. The chain combines TRBV19 with TRBJ1-2; TRBD1 agrees at 10 bases. The V gene's germline CDR1 is LNHDA and CDR2 SQIVND (reference sequence). Germline trimming cut 7 bases from V and 2 bases from J; bases unmatched to any gene: 7. This CDR3 has 15 amino acids.

This clonotype was seen ten or more times. This chain connects TRBV5-6 to TRBJ1-2; the match to TRBD1 covers 8 bases. In germline, CDR1 is SGHDT, CDR2 YYEEEE. The ends lost 2 bases at V and 4 bases at J; junction bases unmatched: 7. This CDR3 spans 15 amino acids. The CDR3 loop is CASSLRLGQVYGYTF. In DNA, the CDR3 is TGTGCCAGCAGCTTAAGACTGGGACAGGTCTATGGCTACACCTTC.

Many counts were recorded for this clonotype. CDR3 bases: TGTGCCAGCAGTTCCCCCAGGGACAGGGGGTCCTACGAGCAGTACTTC. This sequence encodes CASSSPRDRGSYEQYF. The chain is built from TRBV6-5 and TRBJ2-7, with TRBD1 matching 11 bases. J was trimmed by 1 base and V by 4 bases; bases with no gene match: 6. Germline V CDR1 and CDR2: MNHEY, SVGAGI. The CDR3 totals 16 residues.

This clonotype was observed many times. The V and J genes are TRBV6-1 and TRBJ1-2, with 7 bases lining up with TRBD1. CDR3 length: 14 amino acids. CDR1 and CDR2 (germline): MNHNS, SASEGT. V lost 3 bases and J lost 4; bases outside the gene matches: 5. In DNA form, the CDR3 reads TGTGCCAGCAGTGAGGACAGGAGCTTCTATGGCTACACCTTC. Residues: CASSEDRSFYGYTF.

Turning to this clonotype: At one end the junction does not follow the germline gene, possibly because of a read error. The chain carries TRBV19 and TRBJ1-5; TRBD1 aligns across 7 bases. Germline V gene sequence: CDR1 LNHDA, CDR2 SQIVND (reference sequence). The CDR3 covers 16 residues. The CDR3 loop is CASSQDRSYSNQLQHF. In nucleotides, the CDR3 is TGTGCCAGTAGCCAGGACAGGAGTTATAGCAATCAGCTCCAGCATTTT.

The chain uses TRBV7-9 and TRBJ2-7, with D hard to call. V gave up 1 base and J gave up 4 bases, with 11 bases separating them. The CDR3 covers 14 residues. Germline V CDR1 and CDR2: SEHNR, FQNEAQ (reference sequence). The CDR3 sequence is CASSLVWRDYEQYF. DNA for the CDR3: TGTGCCAGCAGCTTAGTATGGAGAGATTACGAGCAGTACTTC.

The chain links TRBV29-1 to TRBJ2-1; 9 bases line up with TRBD1. Germline-derived CDR1 and CDR2 are SQVTM and ANQGSEA. The CDR3 consists of 13 residues. The J segment lost 7 bases and the V segment lost 6 bases, leaving 7 bases of the junction unmatched. In DNA, the CDR3 is TGCAGCGTCGCGGACAGGGGTCATAATGAGCAGTTCTTC. It translates to CSVADRGHNEQFF.

This chain connects TRBV7-2 to TRBJ1-1; D is perhaps TRBD1 (6 bases). V lost 6 bases, J lost 1 base, and 15 bases lay in between. Germline V CDR1 and CDR2: SGHTA, FQGNSA. This CDR3 is 15 amino acids long. The CDR3 nucleotides read TGTGCCAGCAGACCTCCGGGACACAGGAACACTGAAGCTTTCTTT. This sequence encodes CASRPPGHRNTEAFF.

The chain recombines TRBV3-1 with TRBJ1-3; D remains unclear. The ends were cut back, 7 bases at V and 0 bases at J, with 16 bases in the middle. This CDR3 is built from 16 residues. Germline-derived CDR1 and CDR2 are LGHDT and YNNKEL (reference sequence). Here the CDR3 reads CASNLQGLHSGNTIYF. The CDR3 nucleotides are TGTGCCAGCAACCTTCAAGGGCTCCACTCTGGAAACACCATATATTTT.

The CDR3: CASSLGTSGPYTDTQYF. The CDR3 bases are TGTGCCAGCAGTCTAGGGACTAGCGGTCCTTACACAGATACGCAGTATTTT. The chain recombines TRBV5-5 with TRBJ2-3, with 11 bases lining up with TRBD2. Per the germline V gene, CDR1 is SGHKS and CDR2 is YYEKEE (reference sequence). J gave up 2 bases and V 5 bases, and 10 bases lay outside the gene matches. The CDR3 consists of 17 residues.

The gene calls are TRBV20-1 and TRBJ2-5, with 12 bases that match TRBD2. In germline, CDR1 is DFQATT, CDR2 SNEGSKA (reference sequence). The CDR3 extends over 15 amino acids. V shed 0 bases, J shed 5 bases, and the junction held 4 bases outside the gene matches. For the CDR3, the DNA is TGCAGTGCTAGAGATCTAGCGGGGGGGATGGAGACCCAGTACTTC. Translation: CSARDLAGGMETQYF.

In this sample, this clonotype turned up a few times. The rearrangement links TRBV12-3 or TRBV12-4 to TRBJ1-1, with TRBD1 matching 7 bases. This CDR3 region has 17 residues. V gave up 3 bases and J gave up 1 base; unmatched junction bases: 11. The CDR3 loop is CASSLSALGTANTEAFF. The CDR3 DNA reads as TGTGCCAGCAGTTTGTCTGCCCTCGGGACAGCGAACACTGAAGCTTTCTTT.

Concerning this clonotype: This may stem from a read error, because a much larger clone lies one nucleotide away. The chain uses TRBV7-9 and TRBJ2-7, with TRBD2 as a possible D gene (6 bases). CDR1 and CDR2 (germline): SEHNR, FQNEAQ (reference sequence). CDR3 size: 14 residues. CDR3 sequence: CAGSQRAVTYEQYF. CDR3 in DNA: TGTGCCGGCAGCCAGCGGGCAGTTACCTACGAGCAGTACTTC.

This clonotype has a count of ten or more. The chain uses TRBV4-2 and TRBJ2-6, with D hard to call. V lost 1 base and J 4 bases, leaving 8 bases between the germline ends. The CDR3 sequence is 15 residues long. The germline gives CDR1 LGHNA, CDR2 YNFKEQ. In DNA form, the CDR3 reads TGTGCCAGCAGCCAAGCGGGTGACGGGGCCAACGTCCTGACTTTC. It encodes CASSQAGDGANVLTF.

This clonotype was counted ten times or more. The V call is TRBV7-8, the J call TRBJ1-4; weak D call: TRBD1 (5 bases). The V and J ends lost 4 bases and 4 bases respectively, with 16 bases between them. CDR1 and CDR2 from the germline V gene are SGHVS and FQNEAQ. The CDR3 contains 16 residues. The CDR3 nucleotides read TGTGCCAGCAGCTCAGCGCAGGGCAGTCTTAATGAAAAACTGTTTTTT. Its translation: CASSSAQGSLNEKLFF.

Details on this clonotype: Since a much larger clone is just one base distant, this may be a read error. The V and J genes are TRBV7-2 and TRBJ2-5; 7 nucleotides match TRBD1. With the DNA end fitting TRBJ2-7 better, the J assignment may be wrong. This CDR3 contains 14 residues. Germline V gene sequence: CDR1 SGHTA, CDR2 FQGNSA. The CDR3, as DNA: TGTGCCAGGAGCAAGAAAGGGGGCCCTTACGAGCAGTACTTC. It is translated as CARSKKGGPYEQYF.